This T cell receptor beta chain derives from a study of blood T cell repertoires in COVID-19. Study-wide context: The study drew acute and convalescent COVID-19 samples from the United States, Italy and Spain. The cDNA or gDNA used as material had been derived from T cells, B-cell-depleted T cells, or PBMCs.

Authors' processing steps: Researchers report that nucleated cell counts were estimated from reference gene primer amplification. Profiled with immunoSEQ multiplex PCR; TCRdb holds only in-frame clones, not every one. V and J calls and clone size are those listed in that table; D and trimming were worked out from the DNA. The sample shows under 150,000 clones, around 84% of them seen only once. From germline, CDR1 is MGHRA and CDR2 YSYEKL. V was pared by 3 bases and J by 4 bases, with 13 bases between. CDR3 length: 15 amino acids. The source of this sequence is a woman aged 35 to 49 with acute or convalescent COVID-19. Sequenced material: peripheral blood. The rearrangement uses TRBV4-1 and TRBJ1-5; TRBD1 is a possible D gene (5 bases). CDR3 amino acids: CASSHVAGRNQPQHF. The CDR3 nucleotides read TGCGCCAGCAGCCATGTGGCAGGGAGGAATCAGCCCCAGCATTTT.